The rows below give T cell receptor beta chains drawn from one sample of a study of T cell responses to AZD1222 COVID-19 vaccine. Sequencing used immunoSEQ multiplex PCR; TCRdb keeps in-frame clones, though not all of them. The profile covers approximately 120,000 clones, with 70% to 90% appearing a single time and around a sixth taken by the ten largest. The sample consisted of peripheral blood, taken on day 0 of AZD1222 vaccination. The receptors come from an adult in good health. CDR3s include the opening cysteine and the closing phenylalanine or tryptophan. Each record gives: CDR3 DNA, CDR3 protein, clone size, V gene, D gene, J gene. The D gene is left open where the match is weak. Expanded clones are given a class, and other clones once, few, many or no size at all.

CDR3nt: TGTGCCAGCAGCTCCGGGACTAGCCGGCAGTTCTTC
CDR3aa: CASSSGTSRQFF
abundance: NA
v_gene: TRBV7-3
d_gene: TRBD2
j_gene: TRBJ2-1

CDR3nt: TGTGCCTCCTCGGGACGTGGCTCTACTGGAAACACCATATATTTT
CDR3aa: CASSGRGSTGNTIYF
abundance: once
v_gene: TRBV5-4
d_gene: NA
j_gene: TRBJ1-3

CDR3nt: TGTGCCAGCAGCTTTTGGCCAGCGGGGGGAGGGAATGAGCAGTTCTTC
CDR3aa: CASSFWPAGGGNEQFF
abundance: NA
v_gene: TRBV12-1
d_gene: NA
j_gene: TRBJ2-1

CDR3nt: TGTGCCAGTAGACAGGGCGGCGAGCAGTACTTC
CDR3aa: CASRQGGEQYF
abundance: NA
v_gene: TRBV19
d_gene: NA
j_gene: TRBJ2-7

CDR3nt: TGTGCCTGGAGGGCCCTTTCACTACCACTCTCCTACGAGCAGTACTTC
CDR3aa: CAWRALSLPLSYEQYF
abundance: NA
v_gene: TRBV30
d_gene: NA
j_gene: TRBJ2-7

CDR3nt: TGCGCCAGCAGCCAAGTGCACGGGGGGGCCTATGGCTACACCTTC
CDR3aa: CASSQVHGGAYGYTF
abundance: NA
v_gene: TRBV4-3
d_gene: NA
j_gene: TRBJ1-2

CDR3nt: TGTGCCAGCAGTTATCGGGCGGGCGGGGAGCTGTTTTTT
CDR3aa: CASSYRAGGELFF
abundance: NA
v_gene: TRBV27
d_gene: NA
j_gene: TRBJ2-2

CDR3nt: TGTGCCAGTAGTATAGATCGGGGGGCCCCCTACGAGCAGTACTTC
CDR3aa: CASSIDRGAPYEQYF
abundance: NA
v_gene: TRBV19
d_gene: NA
j_gene: TRBJ2-7

CDR3nt: TGTGCCAGCAGTTCCGGATTCGGGGGGGTTGAGCAGTTCTTC
CDR3aa: CASSSGFGGVEQFF
abundance: NA
v_gene: TRBV6-4
d_gene: TRBD2
j_gene: TRBJ2-1

CDR3nt: TGTGCCAGCAGCTTAGCGCTGGGGGGGCTCTATGGCTACACCTTC
CDR3aa: CASSLALGGLYGYTF
abundance: NA
v_gene: TRBV7-9
d_gene: NA
j_gene: TRBJ1-2

CDR3nt: TGTGCCAGCAGTGACCATTTCGGTAAGGTACTCTCTGGCTACACCTTC
CDR3aa: CASSDHFGKVLSGYTF
abundance: NA
v_gene: TRBV6-1
d_gene: NA
j_gene: TRBJ1-2

CDR3nt: TGTGCCAGCAGCAGGTCAGGGGGCGCTAATGAAAAACTGTTTTTT
CDR3aa: CASSRSGGANEKLFF
abundance: NA
v_gene: TRBV7-6
d_gene: TRBD1
j_gene: TRBJ1-4

CDR3nt: TGTGCCAGCAGCTTAGGGCAGAATGAAAAACTGTTTTTT
CDR3aa: CASSLGQNEKLFF
abundance: NA
v_gene: TRBV7-2
d_gene: NA
j_gene: TRBJ1-4

CDR3nt: TGTGCCAGCAGCCAGAGGACGTCCGGGGTTTCTGAAGCTTTCTTT
CDR3aa: CASSQRTSGVSEAFF
abundance: NA
v_gene: TRBV14
d_gene: NA
j_gene: TRBJ1-1

CDR3nt: TGTGCCAGCAGCTTGGCCGGGACTTTAAATTCACCCCTCCACTTT
CDR3aa: CASSLAGTLNSPLHF
abundance: NA
v_gene: TRBV5-4
d_gene: NA
j_gene: TRBJ1-6

CDR3nt: TGTGCCAGCAGCCCCCGGCATGCCTATGGCTACACCTTC
CDR3aa: CASSPRHAYGYTF
abundance: NA
v_gene: TRBV12-3/TRBV12-4
d_gene: NA
j_gene: TRBJ1-2

CDR3nt: TGTGCCAGCAGTTTAGTAGGCGGGGTTATCGGTCAGCCCCAGCATTTT
CDR3aa: CASSLVGGVIGQPQHF
abundance: NA
v_gene: TRBV27
d_gene: NA
j_gene: TRBJ1-5

CDR3nt: TGTGCCAGCAGCTTCATTCCAGGGTCGGGGGAAAAACTGTTTTTT
CDR3aa: CASSFIPGSGEKLFF
abundance: NA
v_gene: TRBV11-2
d_gene: NA
j_gene: TRBJ1-4

CDR3nt: TGTGCCAGCAGCCAAGATGCACAGAATCAGCCCCAGCATTTT
CDR3aa: CASSQDAQNQPQHF
abundance: NA
v_gene: TRBV4-2
d_gene: NA
j_gene: TRBJ1-5

CDR3nt: TGTGCCAGCAGACCCGGGCTGAACACTGAAGCTTTCTTT
CDR3aa: CASRPGLNTEAFF
abundance: NA
v_gene: TRBV6-5
d_gene: NA
j_gene: TRBJ1-1

CDR3nt: TGTGCCAGTAGTACAGGTTTTGGTGAAAAACTGTTTTTT
CDR3aa: CASSTGFGEKLFF
abundance: NA
v_gene: TRBV19
d_gene: NA
j_gene: TRBJ1-4

CDR3nt: TGCGCCAGCAGCCTAGACAGGGGAGGTGAAAAACTGTTTTTT
CDR3aa: CASSLDRGGEKLFF
abundance: NA
v_gene: TRBV5-1
d_gene: TRBD1
j_gene: TRBJ1-4

CDR3nt: TGTGCCAGCAGCCCTGGTGGGGGTCGTAGCTATGGCTACACCTTC
CDR3aa: CASSPGGGRSYGYTF
abundance: NA
v_gene: TRBV5-5
d_gene: NA
j_gene: TRBJ1-2

CDR3nt: TGTGCCAGCAGTGGGACGAAGACCAATCAGCCCCAGCATTTT
CDR3aa: CASSGTKTNQPQHF
abundance: NA
v_gene: TRBV28
d_gene: NA
j_gene: TRBJ1-5

CDR3nt: TGTGCCAGTCAACGATGGGACCTAGCGAACACCGGGGAGCTGTTTTTT
CDR3aa: CASQRWDLANTGELFF
abundance: few
v_gene: TRBV19
d_gene: NA
j_gene: TRBJ2-2

CDR3nt: TGTGCCAGCAGCCAAGAATTAGTAGTAGGCAATGAGCAGTTCTTC
CDR3aa: CASSQELVVGNEQFF
abundance: NA
v_gene: TRBV3-1/TRBV3-2
d_gene: NA
j_gene: TRBJ2-1

CDR3nt: TGTGCCAGTCTTCCCGGCTGGGGCGCTAATGAAAAACTGTTTTTT
CDR3aa: CASLPGWGANEKLFF
abundance: NA
v_gene: TRBV19
d_gene: NA
j_gene: TRBJ1-4

CDR3nt: TGTGCCAGCAGTGAAACCCGTGCTAGTCGAGAGACCCAGTACTTC
CDR3aa: CASSETRASRETQYF
abundance: NA
v_gene: TRBV2
d_gene: NA
j_gene: TRBJ2-5

CDR3nt: TGTGCCAGCAGCCCCTATGGCGGGGAGCTGTTTTTT
CDR3aa: CASSPYGGELFF
abundance: NA
v_gene: TRBV7-2
d_gene: NA
j_gene: TRBJ2-2

CDR3nt: TGTGCCAGCAGCTCCCGTCGGAGGGGGAACAATGAGCAGTTCTTC
CDR3aa: CASSSRRRGNNEQFF
abundance: NA
v_gene: TRBV11-3
d_gene: NA
j_gene: TRBJ2-1

CDR3nt: TGTGCCAGCAGGCAAAACACTGAAGCTTTCTTT
CDR3aa: CASRQNTEAFF
abundance: NA
v_gene: TRBV28
d_gene: NA
j_gene: TRBJ1-1

CDR3nt: TGCGCCAGCAGCCCCGGGTCTTTCTCCTATAATTCACCCCTCCACTTT
CDR3aa: CASSPGSFSYNSPLHF
abundance: few
v_gene: TRBV5-1
d_gene: NA
j_gene: TRBJ1-6

CDR3nt: TGTGCCACCAGTGAGGGGGGCCTCACTGAAGCTTTCTTT
CDR3aa: CATSEGGLTEAFF
abundance: NA
v_gene: TRBV24-1
d_gene: NA
j_gene: TRBJ1-1

CDR3nt: TGCAGTGCTAGTAAGGCCTATGGCTACACCTTC
CDR3aa: CSASKAYGYTF
abundance: once
v_gene: TRBV20-1
d_gene: NA
j_gene: TRBJ1-2

CDR3nt: TGTGCCAGCAGCTTAAATCAGGGGAATGAGCAGTTCTTC
CDR3aa: CASSLNQGNEQFF
abundance: NA
v_gene: TRBV7-3
d_gene: NA
j_gene: TRBJ2-1

CDR3nt: TGTGCCAGCAGCCCGGGCTGGGGCGGGGCAGAAGAGACCCAGTACTTC
CDR3aa: CASSPGWGGAEETQYF
abundance: NA
v_gene: TRBV27
d_gene: NA
j_gene: TRBJ2-5

CDR3nt: TGTGCCAGCAGCCATCTTGGGGAGGCTTTCTTT
CDR3aa: CASSHLGEAFF
abundance: NA
v_gene: TRBV3-1/TRBV3-2
d_gene: NA
j_gene: TRBJ1-1

CDR3nt: TGCGCCAGCAGCCAAGAAACAGGGTTTTCTAATGAAAAACTGTTTTTT
CDR3aa: CASSQETGFSNEKLFF
abundance: once
v_gene: TRBV4-3
d_gene: NA
j_gene: TRBJ1-4

CDR3nt: TGCAGTGCTAGTGCGGGGGCTAGCAATCAGCCCCAGCATTTT
CDR3aa: CSASAGASNQPQHF
abundance: NA
v_gene: TRBV20-1
d_gene: NA
j_gene: TRBJ1-5

CDR3nt: TGTGCCAGTAGTATAGACTGGGGGTCGAACACTGAAGCTTTCTTT
CDR3aa: CASSIDWGSNTEAFF
abundance: NA
v_gene: TRBV19
d_gene: NA
j_gene: TRBJ1-1

CDR3nt: TGTGCCAGCAGCTCCCTTGGCGGGGGTGCAGATACGCAGTATTTT
CDR3aa: CASSSLGGGADTQYF
abundance: NA
v_gene: TRBV11-1
d_gene: TRBD2
j_gene: TRBJ2-3

CDR3nt: TGTGCCAGCAGCGTCGGGGATAGTCGGGCCGGGGAGCTGTTTTTT
CDR3aa: CASSVGDSRAGELFF
abundance: NA
v_gene: TRBV9
d_gene: NA
j_gene: TRBJ2-2

CDR3nt: TGTGCCAGCAGCTTTAACAGGGAAGACTACACCTTC
CDR3aa: CASSFNREDYTF
abundance: NA
v_gene: TRBV7-9
d_gene: NA
j_gene: TRBJ1-2

CDR3nt: TGTGCCAGCAGTTTTCCCCCGCCCCAGGAAAAACTGTTTTTT
CDR3aa: CASSFPPPQEKLFF
abundance: NA
v_gene: TRBV28
d_gene: NA
j_gene: TRBJ1-4

CDR3nt: TGTGCCAGCAGGTCCGACAGGGAGGGCTACACCTTC
CDR3aa: CASRSDREGYTF
abundance: NA
v_gene: TRBV6-5
d_gene: TRBD1
j_gene: TRBJ1-2